What follows is one T cell receptor (beta chain) and its context. Its specificity is unknown. The germline V gene has CDR1 SGDLS and CDR2 YYNGEE. Unmatched junction bases numbered 5, after V lost 0 bases and J lost 6 bases. The CDR3 has 15 residues. Each sample provided at least 5 micrograms of extracted total RNA. This sample is drawn from a study of blood T cells in healthy people across ages. A sample-barcoded 5' primer and a J-beta primer mix were used in a second PCR of about 7 to 12 cycles. Through a template-switch adaptor with 12 random nucleotides, each cDNA molecule received a tag. TCRdb independently ran MiXCR on the 5' RACE reads; one entry per CDR3 protein. The repertoire has about 770,000 distinct CDR3 sequences, approximately 48% of them found once; the top ten carry approximately 20%. Study observations and caveats: Donor CMV status, an unknown factor, possibly confounded changes in expanded clonotypes.

The sequenced sample consisted of blood. The V call is TRBV9, the J call TRBJ2-1; the match to TRBD2 covers 8 bases. The source is a man in his sixties in good health. CDR3 in amino acids: CASSVEVSGINEQFF. CDR3 sequence (DNA): TGTGCCAGCAGCGTAGAGGTTAGCGGGATCAATGAGCAGTTCTTC.